This entry describes one T cell receptor (beta chain). Its specificity is not known. PCR involved 60 Vbeta and 13 Jbeta primers. Method: immunoSEQ multiplex PCR; TCRdb's copy keeps in-frame clones and lacks some. The sample comprises approximately 100,000 clones, roughly 70% of which are singletons, and 9.5% to 13% rests with the top ten. This sample is part of a study of cytomegalovirus exposure and HLA in healthy donors. This CDR3 contains 15 residues. The germline V gene encodes CDR1 WSHSY and CDR2 SAAADI. V lost 4 bases and J lost 7; bases outside the gene matches: 7. Findings of the study overall: Follow-up analysis later connected one missense variant in DCLRE1C with trimming of TCR beta V- and J-genes. Donor immune exposure was known only as CMV serostatus. The authors assumed roughly uniform sequencing depth across donors for presence/absence analyses.

The receptor was derived from a man aged 35-49 years in good health and CMV-seropositive. The chain recombines TRBV10-2 with TRBJ1-6; 7 bases match TRBD1. Sequencing used PBMCs. CDR3 in amino acids: CASSVGDSPNSPLHF. For the CDR3, the DNA is TGCGCCAGCAGTGTCGGGGACAGCCCGAATTCACCCCTCCACTTT.